These T cell receptor beta chains were read from a single sample in a study of T cells in Graves' hyperthyroidism and ophthalmopathy. TCRdb independently ran MiXCR on the multiplex PCR reads; one entry per CDR3 protein. The profile shows about 260,000 distinct CDR3 sequences, 22% of them singletons. Sequenced material: blood. These receptors came from a man aged 25-40 years with Graves' ophthalmopathy. Both conserved end residues are part of each CDR3. The order of the fields is V gene, CDR3 protein.

V: TRBV12-3/TRBV12-4; CDR3: CASSGRGNEQFF
V: TRBV7-2; CDR3: CASSLVIAEIEQFF
V: TRBV30; CDR3: CAWSVGGALYEQYF
V: TRBV4-1; CDR3: CASSQSRVGEKLFF
V: TRBV12-3/TRBV12-4; CDR3: CASSLLDENEQFF
V: TRBV6-1; CDR3: CASDLGTTNYEQYF
V: TRBV9; CDR3: CASSVGTSSGHNEQFF
V: TRBV3-1; CDR3: CAGSQRGGQPQHF
V: TRBV29-1; CDR3: CSVEFPGQGIHEQYF
V: TRBV28; CDR3: CASRKGRANTGELFF
V: TRBV6-1; CDR3: CASSLGAGNQPQHF
V: TRBV5-1; CDR3: CASSPGFASGTRAGELFF
V: TRBV12-3/TRBV12-4; CDR3: CASSFRSSPLHF
V: TRBV11-3; CDR3: CASSPPSGRTDTQYF
V: TRBV6-2/TRBV6-3; CDR3: CASRKDAGSNQPQHF
V: TRBV6-1; CDR3: CATKRALNSPLHF
V: TRBV10-3; CDR3: CAISDLGQGAYEQYF
V: TRBV30; CDR3: CAWSGLAGEGETQYF
V: TRBV29-1; CDR3: CSVRDRNEKLFF
V: TRBV28; CDR3: CASSAPISGIGNEQFF
V: TRBV11-2; CDR3: CASSPGQEQFF
V: TRBV6-1; CDR3: CASRYQTGGRNQPQHF
V: TRBV5-1; CDR3: CASSLGDGSYGYTF
V: TRBV6-5; CDR3: CASSNSYGGNTIYF
V: TRBV29-1; CDR3: CSVYIPPDTQYF
V: TRBV9; CDR3: CASSPGQGAEKQFF
V: TRBV10-3; CDR3: CAISESVRTTEAFF
V: TRBV20-1; CDR3: CSARGQGKNEQFF
V: TRBV28; CDR3: CASSSPSGWSTDTQYF
V: TRBV27; CDR3: CASSLYGGMAAGELFF
V: TRBV12-3/TRBV12-4; CDR3: CASSDNPTGSSPLHF
V: TRBV29-1; CDR3: CSAITGQLVNTEAFF
V: TRBV29-1; CDR3: CSFRPSGGRNPNIQYF